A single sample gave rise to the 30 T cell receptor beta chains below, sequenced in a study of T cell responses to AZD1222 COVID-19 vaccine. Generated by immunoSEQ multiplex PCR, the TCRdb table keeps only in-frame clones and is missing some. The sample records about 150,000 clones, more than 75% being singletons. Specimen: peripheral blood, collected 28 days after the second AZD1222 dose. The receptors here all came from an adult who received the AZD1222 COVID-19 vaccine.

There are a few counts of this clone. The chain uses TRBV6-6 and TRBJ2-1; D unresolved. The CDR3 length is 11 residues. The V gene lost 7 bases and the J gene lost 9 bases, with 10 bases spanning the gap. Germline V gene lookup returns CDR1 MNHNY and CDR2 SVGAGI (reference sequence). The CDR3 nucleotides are TGTGCCAGCACATACGCCGGTGAGCAGTTCTTC. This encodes CASTYAGEQFF.

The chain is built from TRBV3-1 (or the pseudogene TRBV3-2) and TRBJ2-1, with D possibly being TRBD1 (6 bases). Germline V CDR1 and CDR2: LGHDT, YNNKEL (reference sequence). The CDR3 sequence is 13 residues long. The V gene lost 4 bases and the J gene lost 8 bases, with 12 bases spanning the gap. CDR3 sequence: CASSLGRGDEQFF. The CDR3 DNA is TGTGCCAGCAGCCTAGGCAGGGGCGATGAGCAGTTCTTC.

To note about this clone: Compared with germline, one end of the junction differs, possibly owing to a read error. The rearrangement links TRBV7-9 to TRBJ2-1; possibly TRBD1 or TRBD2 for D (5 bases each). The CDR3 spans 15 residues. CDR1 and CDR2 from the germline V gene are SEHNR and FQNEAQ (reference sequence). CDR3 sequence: CASILVGRRYNEQFF. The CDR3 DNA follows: TGTGCCAGCATCTTAGTGGGACGGCGCTACAATGAGCAGTTCTTC.

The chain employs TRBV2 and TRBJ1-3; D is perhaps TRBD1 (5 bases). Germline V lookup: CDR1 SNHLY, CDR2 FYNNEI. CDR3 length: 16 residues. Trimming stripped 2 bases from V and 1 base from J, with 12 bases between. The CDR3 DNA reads TGTGCCAGCAGTGAACGGGACCGAATTTCTGGAAACACCATATATTTT. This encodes CASSERDRISGNTIYF.

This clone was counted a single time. CDR3 residues: CASSSYPGVTYEQYF. The DNA for the CDR3 is TGTGCCAGCAGCTCGTACCCCGGGGTTACCTACGAGCAGTACTTC. This chain connects TRBV7-6 to TRBJ2-7, with a possible D match to TRBD2 (5 bases). V lost 4 bases and J lost 2, with 15 bases in between. In germline, CDR1 is SGHVS, CDR2 FNYEAQ. The CDR3 sequence is 15 residues long. The full variable domain, rest sourced from reference TRBV7-6 and TRBJ2-7, is GAGVSQSPRYKVTKRGQDVALRCDPISGHVSLYWYRQALGQGPEFLTYFNYEAQQDKSGLPNDRFSAERPEGSISTLTIQRTEQRDSAMYRCASSSYPGVTYEQYFGPGTRLTVT.

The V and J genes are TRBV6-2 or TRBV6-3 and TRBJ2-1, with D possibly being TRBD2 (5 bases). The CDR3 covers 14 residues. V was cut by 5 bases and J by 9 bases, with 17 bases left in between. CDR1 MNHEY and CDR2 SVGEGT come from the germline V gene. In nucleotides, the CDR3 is TGTGCCAGCAGTCGAAGAGGGCGGGCGGGTGAGCAGTTCTTC. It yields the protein CASSRRGRAGEQFF.

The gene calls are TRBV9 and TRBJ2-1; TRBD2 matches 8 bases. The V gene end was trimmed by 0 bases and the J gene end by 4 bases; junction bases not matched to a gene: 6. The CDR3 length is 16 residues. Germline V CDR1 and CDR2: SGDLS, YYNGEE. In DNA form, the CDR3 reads TGTGCCAGCAGCGTAGCTCCGGGAGGGGGTTACAATGAGCAGTTCTTC. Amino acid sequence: CASSVAPGGGYNEQFF.

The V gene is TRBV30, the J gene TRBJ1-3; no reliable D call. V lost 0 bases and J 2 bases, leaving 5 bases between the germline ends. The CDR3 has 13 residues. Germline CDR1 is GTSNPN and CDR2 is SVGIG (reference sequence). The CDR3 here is CAWSVGTGNTIYF. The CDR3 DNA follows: TGTGCCTGGAGTGTTGGGACTGGAAACACCATATATTTT.

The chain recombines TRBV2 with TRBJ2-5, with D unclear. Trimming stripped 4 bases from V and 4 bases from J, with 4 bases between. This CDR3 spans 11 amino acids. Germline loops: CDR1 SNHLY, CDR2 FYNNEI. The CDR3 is CASSVVETQYF. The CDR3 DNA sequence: TGTGCCAGCAGTGTAGTAGAGACCCAGTACTTC. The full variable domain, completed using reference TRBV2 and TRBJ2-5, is EPEVTQTPSHQVTQMGQEVILRCVPISNHLYFYWYRQILGQKVEFLVSFYNNEISEKSEIFDDQFSVERPDGSNFTLKIRSTKLEDSAMYFCASSVVETQYFGPGTRLLVL.

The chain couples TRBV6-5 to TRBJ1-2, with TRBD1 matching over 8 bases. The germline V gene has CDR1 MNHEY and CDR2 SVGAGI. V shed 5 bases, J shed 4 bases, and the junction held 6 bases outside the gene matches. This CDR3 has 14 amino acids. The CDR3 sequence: CASSPGGVAYGYTF. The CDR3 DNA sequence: TGTGCCAGCAGTCCAGGGGGCGTGGCCTATGGCTACACCTTC.

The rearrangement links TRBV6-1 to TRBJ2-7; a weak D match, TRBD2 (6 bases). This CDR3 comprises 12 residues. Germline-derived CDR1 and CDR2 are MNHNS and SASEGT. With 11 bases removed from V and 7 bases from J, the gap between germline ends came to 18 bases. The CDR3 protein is CAGGPGGVEQYF. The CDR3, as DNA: TGTGCCGGAGGGCCTGGTGGAGTAGAGCAGTACTTC.

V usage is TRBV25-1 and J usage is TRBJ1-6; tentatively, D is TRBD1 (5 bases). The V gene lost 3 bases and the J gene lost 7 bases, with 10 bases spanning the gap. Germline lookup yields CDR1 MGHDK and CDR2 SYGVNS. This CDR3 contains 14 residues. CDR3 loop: CASSDRWGNSPLHF. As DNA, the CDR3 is TGTGCCAGCAGTGACAGGTGGGGCAATTCACCCCTCCACTTT.

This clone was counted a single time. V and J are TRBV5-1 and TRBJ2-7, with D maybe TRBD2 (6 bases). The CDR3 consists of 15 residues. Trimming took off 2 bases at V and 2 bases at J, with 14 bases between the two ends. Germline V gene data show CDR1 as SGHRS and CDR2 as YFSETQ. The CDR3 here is CASSFGLGGAYEQYF. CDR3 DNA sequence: TGCGCCAGCAGCTTTGGCTTGGGGGGTGCCTACGAGCAGTACTTC.

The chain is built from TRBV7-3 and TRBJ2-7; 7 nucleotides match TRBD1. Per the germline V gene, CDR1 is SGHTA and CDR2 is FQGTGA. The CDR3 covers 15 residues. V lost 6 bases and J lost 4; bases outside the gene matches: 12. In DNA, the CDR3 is TGTGCCAGCAGGGGGGCCGGGACAGAGTATTACGAGCAGTACTTC. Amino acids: CASRGAGTEYYEQYF.

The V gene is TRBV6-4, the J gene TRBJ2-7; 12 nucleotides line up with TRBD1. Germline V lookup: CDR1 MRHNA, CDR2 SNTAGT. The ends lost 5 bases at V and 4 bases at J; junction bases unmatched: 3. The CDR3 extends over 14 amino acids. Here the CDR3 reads CASSPGQGAYEQYF. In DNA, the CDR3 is TGTGCCAGCAGTCCGGGACAGGGGGCTTACGAGCAGTACTTC.

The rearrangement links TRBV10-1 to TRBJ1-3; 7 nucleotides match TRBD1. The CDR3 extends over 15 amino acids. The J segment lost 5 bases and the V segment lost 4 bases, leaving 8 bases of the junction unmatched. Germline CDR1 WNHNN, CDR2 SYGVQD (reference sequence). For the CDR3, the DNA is TGCGCCAGCAGTGTATTGACAGGGCGGCGAAACACCATATATTTT. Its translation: CASSVLTGRRNTIYF.

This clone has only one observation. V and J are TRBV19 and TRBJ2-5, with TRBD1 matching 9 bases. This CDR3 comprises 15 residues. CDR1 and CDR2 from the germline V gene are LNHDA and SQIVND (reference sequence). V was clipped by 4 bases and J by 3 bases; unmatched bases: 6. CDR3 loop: CASSTGQGSKETQYF. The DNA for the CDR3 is TGTGCCAGTAGTACGGGACAGGGTTCAAAAGAGACCCAGTACTTC.

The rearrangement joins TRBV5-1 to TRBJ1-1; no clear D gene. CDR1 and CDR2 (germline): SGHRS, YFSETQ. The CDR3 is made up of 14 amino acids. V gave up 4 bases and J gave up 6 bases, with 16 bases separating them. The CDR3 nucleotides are TGCGCCAGCAGCCCGATGGGGAGTTGGGCTGAAGCTTTCTTT. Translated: CASSPMGSWAEAFF.

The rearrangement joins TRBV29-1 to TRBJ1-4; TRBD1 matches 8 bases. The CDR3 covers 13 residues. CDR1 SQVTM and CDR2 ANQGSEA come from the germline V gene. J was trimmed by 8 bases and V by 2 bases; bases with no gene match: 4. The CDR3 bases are TGCAGCGTTGAACAGGGGGCTAGGGAAAAACTGTTTTTT. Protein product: CSVEQGAREKLFF.

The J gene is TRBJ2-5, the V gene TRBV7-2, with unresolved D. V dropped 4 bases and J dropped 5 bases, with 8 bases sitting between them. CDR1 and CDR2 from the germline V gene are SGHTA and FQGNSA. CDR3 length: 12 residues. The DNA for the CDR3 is TGTGCCAGCAGCTCCTCGAGGGAGACCCAGTACTTC. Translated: CASSSSRETQYF.

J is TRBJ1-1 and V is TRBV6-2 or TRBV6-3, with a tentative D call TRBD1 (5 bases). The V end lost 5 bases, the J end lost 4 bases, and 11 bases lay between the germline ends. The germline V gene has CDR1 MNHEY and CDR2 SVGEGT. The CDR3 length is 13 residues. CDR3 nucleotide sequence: TGTGCCAGCAGTAAAGGGGCGGGCACTGAAGCTTTCTTT. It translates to CASSKGAGTEAFF.

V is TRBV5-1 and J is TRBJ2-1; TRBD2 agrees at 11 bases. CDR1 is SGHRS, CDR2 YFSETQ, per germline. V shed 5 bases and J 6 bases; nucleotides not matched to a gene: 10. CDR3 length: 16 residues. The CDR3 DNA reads TGCGCCAGCAGACTTGTAGCGGGAGGGCCCCCCAATGAGCAGTTCTTC. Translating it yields CASRLVAGGPPNEQFF.

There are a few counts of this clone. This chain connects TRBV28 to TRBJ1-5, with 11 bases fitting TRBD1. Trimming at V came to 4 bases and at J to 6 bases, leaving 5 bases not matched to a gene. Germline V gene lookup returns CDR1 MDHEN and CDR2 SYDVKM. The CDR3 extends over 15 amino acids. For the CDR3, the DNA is TGTGCCAGCAGTTCCGGACAGGGGGCAGGTCAGCCCCAGCATTTT. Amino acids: CASSSGQGAGQPQHF.

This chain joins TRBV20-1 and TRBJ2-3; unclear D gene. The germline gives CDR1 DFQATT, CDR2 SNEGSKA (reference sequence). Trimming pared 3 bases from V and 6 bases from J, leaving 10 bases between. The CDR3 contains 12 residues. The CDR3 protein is CSASLASDTQYF. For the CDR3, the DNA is TGCAGTGCTAGTTTGGCGTCTGATACGCAGTATTTT.

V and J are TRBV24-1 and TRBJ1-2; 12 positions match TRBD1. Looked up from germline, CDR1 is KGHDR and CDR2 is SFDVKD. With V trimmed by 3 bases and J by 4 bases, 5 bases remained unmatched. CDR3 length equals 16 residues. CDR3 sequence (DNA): TGTGCCACCAGTGATCCGCGGGGACAGGGGGCCTATGGCTACACCTTC. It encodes CATSDPRGQGAYGYTF.

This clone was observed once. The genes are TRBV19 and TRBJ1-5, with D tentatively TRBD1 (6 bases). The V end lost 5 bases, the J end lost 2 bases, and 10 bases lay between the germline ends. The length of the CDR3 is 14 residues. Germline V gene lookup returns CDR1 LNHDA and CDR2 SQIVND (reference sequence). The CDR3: CASSETGGNQPQHF. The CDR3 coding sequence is TGTGCCAGTAGTGAGACAGGCGGCAATCAGCCCCAGCATTTT.

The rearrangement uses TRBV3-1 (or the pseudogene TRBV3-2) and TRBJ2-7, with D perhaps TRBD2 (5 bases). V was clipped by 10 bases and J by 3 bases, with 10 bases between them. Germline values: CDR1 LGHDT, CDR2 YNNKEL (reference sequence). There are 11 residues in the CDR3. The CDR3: CATGRGYEQYF. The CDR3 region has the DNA TGTGCCACCGGTCGGGGCTACGAGCAGTACTTC.

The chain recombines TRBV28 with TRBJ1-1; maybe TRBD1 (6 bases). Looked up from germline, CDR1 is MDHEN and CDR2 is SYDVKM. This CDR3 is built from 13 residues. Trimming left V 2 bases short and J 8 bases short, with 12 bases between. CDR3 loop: CASSLGGAKEAFF. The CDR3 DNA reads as TGTGCCAGCAGTTTAGGGGGGGCGAAAGAAGCTTTCTTT.

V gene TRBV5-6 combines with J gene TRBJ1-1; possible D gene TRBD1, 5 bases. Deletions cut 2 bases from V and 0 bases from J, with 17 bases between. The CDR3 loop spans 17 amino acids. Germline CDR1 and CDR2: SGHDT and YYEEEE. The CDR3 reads CASSLRTIGGMNTEAFF. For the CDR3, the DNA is TGTGCCAGCAGCTTACGAACAATTGGGGGGATGAACACTGAAGCTTTCTTT.

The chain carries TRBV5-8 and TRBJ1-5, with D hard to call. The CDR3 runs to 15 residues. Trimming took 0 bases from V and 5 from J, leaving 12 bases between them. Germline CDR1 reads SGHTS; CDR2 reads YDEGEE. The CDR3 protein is CASSLVVAWDQPQHF. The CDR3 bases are TGTGCCAGCAGCTTGGTAGTGGCCTGGGATCAGCCCCAGCATTTT.